Listed here is a single TCR beta chain. Antigen: not known. There are 15 residues in the CDR3. Trimming pared 5 bases from V and 1 base from J, leaving 12 bases between. Germline lookup yields CDR1 SNHLY and CDR2 FYNNEI. Assay used: immunoSEQ multiplex PCR; TCRdb lists only in-frame clones, some missing. The repertoire has about 680,000 clones, 60% to 75% of them found once; the top ten carry 1.5% to 2%. These data belong to a study of shared clonotypes between healthy human individuals. Overall study results and limits: Clonotype sharing across several donors was observed for 5% to 6.5% of naive CD4 clonotypes.

The source is a woman aged 30 to 39 in good health. The sequencing sample was made of memory CD4+ T cells sorted from blood. The subset was: CD45RA-negative fraction. This chain connects TRBV2 to TRBJ1-5; D is undetermined. This CDR3 is CASSKRSGSNQPQHF. In DNA form, the CDR3 reads TGTGCCAGCAGTAAAAGGTCAGGAAGCAATCAGCCCCAGCATTTT.